This T cell receptor beta chain was captured in a study of T cell repertoires in cytomegalovirus infection (dated 2019 in TCRdb). With respect to the entire study: Recently identified HLA-C-restricted CMV epitopes, whose presentation resists viral immunomodulation, were targeted by peptide stimulations together with well-studied HLA-B-restricted epitopes. The HLA type of each donor mattered for the analysis, because public TCR beta signatures pointed to carriage of CMV infection along with the matching HLA type.

The germline V gene sets CDR1 to SGHVS and CDR2 to FNYEAQ. Measured from the cysteine to the phenylalanine, the CDR3 is 15 residues long. Only the CDR3 DNA is retained, 45 bases long and in frame from the first base. Trimming accounts for 7 bases at V and 2 bases at J, while the number of junction bases matched to no gene is 5. Here is what the overall study found, with its caveats: In both this cohort and an independent roughly 350-donor cohort, the cumulative frequency of public TCR beta family members distinguished carriers of CMV infection plus the relevant HLA type. The ex vivo response was dominated by HLA-C-restricted CMV-specific TCR beta clonotypes, which also provided the single most frequent clonotype in two of eight donors.

Interpreted using the paper, the treatment or condition label stands for: in vitro stimulation with specific CMV peptide epitopes to enrich CMV-specific T cells. This sample was sequenced with an Illumina HiSeq 1500. In-frame beta chains were kept once TCRdb had trimmed the public reads at Q25 with fastp and called clones with MiXCR. Under each unique CDR3 protein, matching rows form one entry showing the most common genes and DNA. Counted in this sample were around 900,000 distinct CDR3 sequences; less than 40% of them appeared once. The biggest ten clones account for over 13% of the sample. As regards this clonotype: The antigen it binds to is not known. No much larger clone exists at a distance of one base, and base qualities are not known.

The V gene is TRBV7-6 and the J gene is TRBJ2-3; the junction holds 11 bases that match TRBD2. The origin of this receptor is a human donor in good health (CMV status not recorded). Some clones in this sample may be carry-over from other donors' samples. Sample: cultured CD8+ T cells from PBMCs, taken from culture after CMV antigen stimulation. The base sequence is TGTGCCAGCACCACTAGCGGGGGCTACACAGATACGCAGTATTTT. It is translated as CASTTSGGYTDTQYF.